This TCR beta chain was documented in a study of T cell responses to AZD1222 COVID-19 vaccine. In the case of this clone: Its antigen is unknown.

The V gene's germline CDR1 is LNHNV and CDR2 YYDKDF (reference sequence). The ends were cut back, 0 bases at V and 3 bases at J, with 11 bases in the middle. The CDR3 covers 15 residues. Regarding the study as a whole: Mostly white British, mostly female donors; authors suggested clonal diversity may be underestimated. Spike-wide coverage was observed for vaccine-associated CD4 TCRs, with dominant responses at 160-218 and 743-854. Repertoire collection took place solely once the T cell response had peaked.

Some clones are missing from TCRdb's copy, which holds only in-frame ones; the method was immunoSEQ multiplex PCR. This sample has 150,000 or so clones, with approximately 89% found just once. The sequence was obtained from an adult who received the AZD1222 COVID-19 vaccine. This sequence joins TRBV15 and TRBJ1-2; the D gene is possibly TRBD1 (6 bases). This specimen consisted of peripheral blood, obtained 28 days after the second AZD1222 dose. In DNA, the CDR3 is TGTGCCACCAGCAGAGACTCCTCAGGGGACTATGGCTACACCTTC. It encodes CATSRDSSGDYGYTF.